This T cell receptor (beta chain) was obtained from a study of blood T cell repertoires in COVID-19. The repertoire was sequenced with immunoSEQ multiplex PCR; TCRdb's copy has only in-frame clones and lacks some. In the table there are 31,000 or so clones, roughly nine tenths of which are singletons. CDR3 length equals 14 residues. The V and J genes are TRBV21-1 and TRBJ1-1; TRBD1, the table's D call, lacks a check against the DNA. TRBV21-1 is a pseudogene locus. The sample comprised peripheral blood. This TCR was sampled from a man older than 75 with acute or convalescent COVID-19. The CDR3 DNA follows: TGTGCCAGCTCTAACAACAGGGGTGGGACTGAAGCTTTCTTT. Amino acid sequence: CASSNNRGGTEAFF.